This T cell receptor beta chain was documented in a study of kidney transplant recipient with SARS-CoV-2 infection. Ten or more counts support this clonotype. Via MiXCR, TCRdb re-called the reads, giving one row per CDR3 protein. Among 200,000 to 250,000 distinct CDR3 sequences listed, under 35% were seen once. V shed 3 bases and J 5 bases; nucleotides not matched to a gene: 5. The germline V gene encodes CDR1 MDHEN and CDR2 SYDVKM. The CDR3 totals 16 residues. This receptor was obtained from a young adult male patient who had COVID-19 and was a kidney transplant recipient. Some T cells could come from the graft donor. The chain carries TRBV28 and TRBJ1-5, with 12 bases identical to TRBD1. Specimen: a blood sample, collected at baseline and on roughly day 120 from a kidney transplant recipient. Written as DNA, the CDR3 is TGTGCCAGCAGTTTGTCCGGGACAGGGGGCGATCAGCCCCAGCATTTT. It specifies CASSLSGTGGDQPQHF.